This T cell receptor (beta chain) was profiled in a study of T cell repertoires in cytomegalovirus infection. One entry per CDR3 protein results from TCRdb running MiXCR on the reads. The repertoire includes fewer than 200,000 distinct CDR3 sequences, roughly 9.8% of them detected once, and roughly 5% sits in the top ten. CDR1 is MNHEY and CDR2 is SVGEGT in the germline V gene. With 11 bases removed from V and 5 bases from J, the gap between germline ends came to 19 bases. This CDR3 has 14 amino acids. Study-level findings and limits: Dominating the ex vivo response were HLA-C-restricted CMV-specific TCR beta clonotypes.

This clonotype appeared a few times. Its antigen is unidentified. The source is a human donor in good health (CMV status not recorded). Some clones in this sample may be carry-over from other donors' samples. The V gene is TRBV6-2 or TRBV6-3, the J gene TRBJ2-1, with a weak D call TRBD1 (5 bases). The sample taken for sequencing was PBMCs. For the CDR3, the DNA is TGTGCCGCCGCGACAGATAGCTTCGACAATGAGCAGTTCTTC. Translated, it gives CAAATDSFDNEQFF.